Included here is one T cell receptor beta chain sequence, with context. Per the original data handling: By means of reference gene primer amplification, nucleated cell counts were estimated. The assay was immunoSEQ multiplex PCR, and TCRdb's table has in-frame clones only and misses some. That table is the source of V, J and clone size, and D and trimming were worked out from the DNA. Among 380,000 or so clones, 89% were seen once, and the ten largest hold 1.2%. This CDR3 contains 15 residues. Germline V CDR1 and CDR2: SGDLS, YYNGEE. Trimming pared 0 bases from V and 0 bases from J, leaving 10 bases between. This record belongs to a study of blood T cell repertoires in COVID-19. In the study overall: Whether acute or convalescent, the COVID-19 samples came from the United States, Italy and Spain. PBMCs, B-cell-depleted T cells, or T cells were the source of the cDNA or gDNA that made up the material.

The specimen was peripheral blood. The sequence was collected from a man aged 35 to 55 with acute or convalescent COVID-19. The J gene is TRBJ2-7, the V gene TRBV9; D is perhaps TRBD1 (7 bases). CDR3 loop: CASSVAGGSSYEQYF. The CDR3 DNA follows: TGTGCCAGCAGCGTAGCAGGGGGGAGCTCCTACGAGCAGTACTTC.